This T cell receptor beta chain is from a study of blood T cell repertoires in COVID-19. Study details: Samples of COVID-19 (acute and convalescent) were obtained from the United States, Italy and Spain. The analysed material was cDNA or gDNA that came from T cells, B-cell-depleted T cells, or PBMCs.

Trimming took 0 bases from V and 9 from J; bases not matched to a gene: 8. This CDR3 region has 15 residues. Looked up from germline, CDR1 is SGDLS and CDR2 is YYNGEE. Profiling relied on immunoSEQ multiplex PCR, and the TCRdb table lists in-frame clones only, not all of them. Altogether 150,000 to 200,000 clones are present, approximately 90% being singletons, with the ten largest covering around 13%. The sample comprised peripheral blood. The chain combines TRBV9 with TRBJ2-3; 9 bases line up with TRBD2. The source is a woman in her 70s with COVID-19, enrolled during active disease. The CDR3 protein is CASSVEPSGVQTQYF. CDR3 nucleotide sequence: TGTGCCAGCAGCGTAGAGCCTAGCGGGGTGCAAACGCAGTATTTT.